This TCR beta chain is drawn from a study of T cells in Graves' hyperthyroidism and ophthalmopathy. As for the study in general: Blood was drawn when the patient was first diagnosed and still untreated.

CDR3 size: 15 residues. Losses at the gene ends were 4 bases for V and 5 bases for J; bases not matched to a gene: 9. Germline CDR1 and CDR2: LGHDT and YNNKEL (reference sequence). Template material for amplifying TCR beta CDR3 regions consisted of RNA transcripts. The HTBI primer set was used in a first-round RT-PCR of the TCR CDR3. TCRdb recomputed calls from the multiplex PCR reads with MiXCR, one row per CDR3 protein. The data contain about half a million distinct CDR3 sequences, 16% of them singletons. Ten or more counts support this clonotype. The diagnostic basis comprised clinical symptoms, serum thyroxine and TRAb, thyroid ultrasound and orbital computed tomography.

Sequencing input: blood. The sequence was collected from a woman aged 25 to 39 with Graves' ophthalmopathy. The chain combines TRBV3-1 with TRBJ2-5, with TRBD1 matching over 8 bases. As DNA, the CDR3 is TGTGCCAGCAGCCCCGGACAGGGCTTGCGGGAGACCCAGTACTTC. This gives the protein CASSPGQGLRETQYF.